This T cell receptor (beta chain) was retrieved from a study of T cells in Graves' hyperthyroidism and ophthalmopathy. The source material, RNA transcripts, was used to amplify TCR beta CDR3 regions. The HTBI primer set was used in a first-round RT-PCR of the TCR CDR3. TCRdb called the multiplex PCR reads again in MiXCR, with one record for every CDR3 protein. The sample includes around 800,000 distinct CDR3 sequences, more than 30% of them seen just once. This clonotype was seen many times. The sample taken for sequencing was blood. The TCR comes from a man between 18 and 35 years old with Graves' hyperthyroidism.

CDR3 residues: CASSLDISGNTIYF. In DNA form, the CDR3 reads TGTGCCAGCAGTCTGGACATCTCTGGAAACACCATATATTTT. This sequence joins TRBV2 and TRBJ1-3; D possibly corresponds to TRBD1 (5 bases). Trimming removed 5 bases from V and 0 bases from J, with 8 bases in between. Germline V gene lookup returns CDR1 SNHLY and CDR2 FYNNEI. The CDR3 has 14 residues.